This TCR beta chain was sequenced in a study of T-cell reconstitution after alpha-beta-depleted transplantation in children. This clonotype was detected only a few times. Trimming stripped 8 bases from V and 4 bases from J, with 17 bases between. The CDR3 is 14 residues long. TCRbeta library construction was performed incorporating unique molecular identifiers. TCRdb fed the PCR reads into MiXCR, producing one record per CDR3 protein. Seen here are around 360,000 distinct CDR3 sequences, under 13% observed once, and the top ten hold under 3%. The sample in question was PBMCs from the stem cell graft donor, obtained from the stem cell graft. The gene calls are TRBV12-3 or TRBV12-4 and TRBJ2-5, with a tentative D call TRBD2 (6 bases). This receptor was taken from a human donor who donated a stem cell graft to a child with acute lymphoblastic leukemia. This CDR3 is CASGLGRGGETQYF. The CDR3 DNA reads TGTGCCAGCGGGCTAGGACGGGGAGGAGAGACCCAGTACTTC.